This TCR beta chain was captured by sequencing in a study of blood T cell repertoires in COVID-19. The CDR3 is 14 residues long. Germline values: CDR1 SGHTA, CDR2 FQGTGA. Trimming removed 5 bases from V and 6 bases from J; junction bases left unmatched: 4. Generated by immunoSEQ multiplex PCR, the TCRdb table keeps only in-frame clones and is missing some. The sample has about 330,000 clones; more than 75% are singletons. The source material was peripheral blood. This sequence was found in a woman aged 45-65 years with active or convalescent COVID-19. The V call is TRBV7-3, the J call TRBJ2-3; 11 bases fit TRBD1. The DNA of the CDR3 is TGTGCCAGCAGCCGAGGACAGGGGGCTGATACGCAGTATTTT. Amino acid sequence: CASSRGQGADTQYF.